A single sample gave rise to the 6 T cell receptor beta chains below, sequenced in a study of T cell responses to AZD1222 COVID-19 vaccine. Assay used: immunoSEQ multiplex PCR; TCRdb lists only in-frame clones, some missing. The data contain 90,000 to 150,000 clones, roughly 90% of them singletons. The source material was peripheral blood, sampled on day 0 of AZD1222 vaccination. The receptor source for this set is an adult in good health.

This clone has only a few counts. The chain links TRBV19 to TRBJ2-7; D is perhaps TRBD2 (5 bases). The ends were cut back, 3 bases at V and 5 bases at J, with 17 bases in the middle. The CDR3 covers 15 residues. Germline values: CDR1 LNHDA, CDR2 SQIVND (reference sequence). CDR3 bases: TGTGCCAGTAGTATTGCGCAGGACTTAACACACGAGCAGTACTTC. It is translated as CASSIAQDLTHEQYF.

This chain links TRBV12-3 or TRBV12-4 with TRBJ1-5, with D possibly being TRBD1 (6 bases). V lost 4 bases and J 7 bases, leaving 11 bases between the germline ends. There are 13 residues in the CDR3. The CDR3 reads CASSSQGYQPQHF. Here the CDR3 DNA reads TGTGCCAGCAGTTCACAGGGATACCAGCCCCAGCATTTT.

This chain links TRBV19 with TRBJ1-4; D gene unclear. With 1 base removed from V and 9 bases from J, the gap between germline ends came to 18 bases. The CDR3 totals 16 residues. In germline, CDR1 is LNHDA, CDR2 SQIVND (reference sequence). The CDR3 DNA reads as TGTGCCAGTAGTATAGCCGGACCGGGGAAGTTGAAAAAACTGTTTTTT. This codes for CASSIAGPGKLKKLFF.

This CDR3 reads CARFGGDSNQPQHF. CDR3 nucleotides: TGTGCCAGATTCGGGGGGGATAGCAATCAGCCCCAGCATTTT. This chain uses TRBV27 with TRBJ1-5; possibly TRBD1 for D (5 bases). Trimming removed 9 bases at V and 0 bases at J, with 12 bases between. Germline CDR1 and CDR2: MNHEY and SMNVEV (reference sequence). The CDR3 is made up of 14 amino acids.

J is TRBJ2-7 and V is TRBV13; maybe TRBD1 (5 bases). The V end was cut by 5 bases, the J end by 5 bases, with 13 bases between. The CDR3 covers 13 residues. In germline, CDR1 is PRHDT, CDR2 FYEKMQ (reference sequence). CDR3 sequence reads: CASSDDRLNEQYF. The DNA for the CDR3 is TGTGCCAGCAGCGACGACAGACTCAACGAGCAGTACTTC.

The J gene is TRBJ1-1, the V gene TRBV6-6; D may be TRBD1 (6 bases). Germline-derived CDR1 and CDR2 are MNHNY and SVGAGI (reference sequence). With 3 bases removed from V and 7 bases from J, the gap between germline ends came to 15 bases. The CDR3 loop spans 14 amino acids. CDR3 coding DNA: TGTGCCAGCAGTTATGGGCAGGGGATGGTTGAAGCTTTCTTT. Amino acid sequence: CASSYGQGMVEAFF.